The rows below give T cell receptor beta chains drawn from one sample of a study of blood T cell repertoires in COVID-19. The repertoire was sequenced with immunoSEQ multiplex PCR; TCRdb's copy has only in-frame clones and lacks some. The table shows 90,000 to 100,000 clones, with around 83% occurring only once. The sequencing sample was made of peripheral blood. The receptors shown here come from a man aged 70-80 years with active or convalescent COVID-19. Each CDR3 is given with its conserved first and last residue. D genes are given only for firm matches. Clone size appears in some rows only: once, few, many, or a class for an expanded clone.

clone size: -; V gene: TRBV5-1; J gene: TRBJ2-5; D gene: -; CDR3 protein: CASSLANQETQYF; CDR3 DNA: TGCGCCAGCAGCTTAGCGAACCAAGAGACCCAGTACTTC
clone size: -; V gene: TRBV6-1; J gene: TRBJ2-7; D gene: -; CDR3 protein: CASSEGDRTLYEQYF; CDR3 DNA: TGTGCCAGCAGTGAAGGCGACAGGACCCTCTACGAGCAGTACTTC
clone size: -; V gene: TRBV28; J gene: TRBJ1-2; D gene: TRBD1; CDR3 protein: CASSLLRDRAFYGYTF; CDR3 DNA: TGTGCCAGCAGTCTCCTCCGCGACAGGGCCTTCTATGGCTACACCTTC
clone size: -; V gene: TRBV2; J gene: TRBJ2-1; D gene: TRBD1; CDR3 protein: CARGGTGLSYNEQFF; CDR3 DNA: TGTGCCAGAGGGGGGACAGGTTTGTCCTACAATGAGCAGTTCTTC
clone size: few; V gene: TRBV7-3; J gene: TRBJ1-6; D gene: -; CDR3 protein: CASSLTGAGSPLHF; CDR3 DNA: TGTGCCAGCAGCTTAACTGGGGCTGGGTCACCCCTCCACTTT
clone size: -; V gene: TRBV18; J gene: TRBJ1-1; D gene: TRBD1; CDR3 protein: CASSPKPDRINTEAFF; CDR3 DNA: TGTGCCAGCTCACCAAAACCGGACAGGATCAACACTGAAGCTTTCTTT
clone size: -; V gene: TRBV2; J gene: TRBJ1-1; D gene: TRBD1; CDR3 protein: CASRGQPIITTEAFF; CDR3 DNA: TGTGCCAGCAGGGGACAGCCTATAATTACCACTGAAGCTTTCTTT
clone size: -; V gene: TRBV14; J gene: TRBJ1-4; D gene: -; CDR3 protein: CASSQGTDYNEKLFF; CDR3 DNA: TGTGCCAGCAGCCAAGGCACAGACTATAATGAAAAACTGTTTTTT
clone size: -; V gene: TRBV28; J gene: TRBJ2-1; D gene: -; CDR3 protein: CASTLPILREQFF; CDR3 DNA: TGTGCCAGCACCTTACCCATACTCCGCGAGCAGTTCTTC
clone size: -; V gene: TRBV6-5; J gene: TRBJ2-2; D gene: TRBD2; CDR3 protein: CASSYSRGGGGELFF; CDR3 DNA: TGTGCCAGCAGTTACTCCCGCGGGGGGGGCGGGGAGCTGTTTTTT
clone size: -; V gene: TRBV7-3; J gene: TRBJ2-1; D gene: -; CDR3 protein: CASSLVAGAYNEQFF; CDR3 DNA: TGTGCCAGCAGCTTAGTCGCGGGGGCATACAATGAGCAGTTCTTC
clone size: -; V gene: TRBV30; J gene: TRBJ2-3; D gene: -; CDR3 protein: CAWSVYTSTDTQYF; CDR3 DNA: TGTGCCTGGAGTGTATATACTAGCACAGATACGCAGTATTTT
clone size: -; V gene: TRBV11-2; J gene: TRBJ2-3; D gene: -; CDR3 protein: CASSPTSRDTQYF; CDR3 DNA: TGTGCCAGCAGCCCAACTAGCAGGGATACGCAGTATTTT
clone size: -; V gene: TRBV2; J gene: TRBJ1-2; D gene: TRBD1; CDR3 protein: CASRDRVWDGYTF; CDR3 DNA: TGTGCCAGCAGAGACAGGGTGTGGGATGGCTACACCTTC
clone size: -; V gene: TRBV30; J gene: TRBJ2-1; D gene: -; CDR3 protein: CAWSPGGEQFF; CDR3 DNA: TGTGCCTGGAGTCCCGGTGGTGAGCAGTTCTTC
clone size: -; V gene: TRBV5-1; J gene: TRBJ2-5; D gene: TRBD2; CDR3 protein: CASSLRLAGEETQYF; CDR3 DNA: TGCGCCAGCAGCTTAAGACTAGCGGGGGAAGAGACCCAGTACTTC
clone size: once; V gene: TRBV9; J gene: TRBJ1-3; D gene: TRBD1; CDR3 protein: CASSDRDRVTGNTIYF; CDR3 DNA: TGTGCCAGCAGCGATCGGGACAGGGTAACTGGAAACACCATATATTTT
clone size: -; V gene: TRBV11-2; J gene: TRBJ2-5; D gene: -; CDR3 protein: CASSLGRGGETQYF; CDR3 DNA: TGTGCCAGCAGCTTAGGCCGGGGTGGGGAGACCCAGTACTTC
clone size: -; V gene: TRBV6-1; J gene: TRBJ1-5; D gene: -; CDR3 protein: CASSERGHQPQHF; CDR3 DNA: TGTGCCAGCAGTGAGCGAGGTCATCAGCCCCAGCATTTT
clone size: -; V gene: TRBV5-1; J gene: TRBJ1-1; D gene: TRBD1; CDR3 protein: CASSPQGGTEAFF; CDR3 DNA: TGCGCCAGCAGCCCGCAGGGGGGCACTGAAGCTTTCTTT
clone size: -; V gene: TRBV28; J gene: TRBJ1-1; D gene: TRBD1; CDR3 protein: CASRLTGPPEAFF; CDR3 DNA: TGTGCCAGCAGGCTGACAGGGCCCCCGGAAGCTTTCTTT
clone size: -; V gene: TRBV7-3; J gene: TRBJ2-3; D gene: TRBD1; CDR3 protein: CASSVTGAADTQYF; CDR3 DNA: TGTGCCAGCAGCGTAACAGGGGCGGCAGATACGCAGTATTTT
clone size: -; V gene: TRBV30; J gene: TRBJ1-5; D gene: -; CDR3 protein: CAWSVGGATYQPQHF; CDR3 DNA: TGTGCCTGGAGTGTCGGGGGGGCAACGTATCAGCCCCAGCATTTT
clone size: -; V gene: TRBV18; J gene: TRBJ1-1; D gene: TRBD1; CDR3 protein: CASLKTGGTEAFF; CDR3 DNA: TGTGCCAGCCTGAAGACAGGGGGCACTGAAGCTTTCTTT
clone size: -; V gene: TRBV5-1; J gene: TRBJ2-5; D gene: TRBD2; CDR3 protein: CASSGGASGPQETQYF; CDR3 DNA: TGCGCCAGCAGCGGTGGGGCTAGCGGACCCCAAGAGACCCAGTACTTC
clone size: -; V gene: TRBV20-1; J gene: TRBJ2-5; D gene: -; CDR3 protein: CSVSRETQYF; CDR3 DNA: TGCAGTGTTTCGAGGGAGACCCAGTACTTC
clone size: -; V gene: TRBV6-5; J gene: TRBJ2-5; D gene: TRBD2; CDR3 protein: CASSYAGGGETQYF; CDR3 DNA: TGTGCCAGCAGTTACGCGGGAGGGGGAGAGACCCAGTACTTC
clone size: -; V gene: TRBV13; J gene: TRBJ2-3; D gene: TRBD2; CDR3 protein: CASSLGLAGSTDTQYF; CDR3 DNA: TGTGCCAGCAGCCTGGGACTAGCGGGGAGCACAGATACGCAGTATTTT
clone size: -; V gene: TRBV21-1; J gene: TRBJ2-3; D gene: -; CDR3 protein: CASRLLGTSGGGDTQYF; CDR3 DNA: TGTGCCAGCAGACTACTCGGTACTAGCGGGGGGGGAGATACGCAGTATTTT
clone size: -; V gene: TRBV6-5; J gene: TRBJ1-1; D gene: -; CDR3 protein: CASTSSPAVGEAFF; CDR3 DNA: TGTGCCAGCACCTCTTCGCCGGCTGTCGGGGAAGCTTTCTTT
clone size: -; V gene: TRBV7-2; J gene: TRBJ2-3; D gene: TRBD2; CDR3 protein: CASSLLTSGTRTDTQYF; CDR3 DNA: TGTGCCAGCAGCTTACTCACTAGCGGGACTCGCACAGATACGCAGTATTTT
clone size: -; V gene: TRBV18; J gene: TRBJ2-2; D gene: -; CDR3 protein: CASSPFANQGSLTGELFF; CDR3 DNA: TGTGCCAGCTCACCATTTGCGAACCAGGGGTCGCTCACCGGGGAGCTGTTTTTT
clone size: -; V gene: TRBV15; J gene: TRBJ1-2; D gene: -; CDR3 protein: CATSRISTGRGYGYTF; CDR3 DNA: TGTGCCACCAGCAGAATTTCAACAGGGCGCGGCTATGGCTACACCTTC
clone size: -; V gene: TRBV19; J gene: TRBJ2-1; D gene: TRBD2; CDR3 protein: CASSIDLAGTYNEQFF; CDR3 DNA: TGTGCCAGTAGTATAGACCTAGCGGGGACCTACAATGAGCAGTTCTTC
clone size: few; V gene: TRBV5-1; J gene: TRBJ1-2; D gene: TRBD1; CDR3 protein: CASSVGQVNDGYTF; CDR3 DNA: TGCGCCAGCAGCGTGGGACAGGTTAATGATGGCTACACCTTC
clone size: once; V gene: TRBV9; J gene: TRBJ1-4; D gene: TRBD1; CDR3 protein: CASSAIQGDNEKLFF; CDR3 DNA: TGTGCCAGCAGCGCGATTCAGGGGGATAATGAAAAACTGTTTTTT
clone size: -; V gene: TRBV2; J gene: TRBJ1-4; D gene: TRBD1; CDR3 protein: CASSQGIGGPEKLFF; CDR3 DNA: TGTGCCAGCAGTCAAGGGATAGGGGGCCCTGAAAAACTGTTTTTT
clone size: -; V gene: TRBV29-1; J gene: TRBJ2-3; D gene: -; CDR3 protein: CSVTTGTDTQYF; CDR3 DNA: TGCAGCGTGACCACAGGCACAGATACGCAGTATTTT
clone size: -; V gene: TRBV18; J gene: TRBJ1-1; D gene: -; CDR3 protein: CASSPYALSTTEAFF; CDR3 DNA: TGTGCCAGCTCACCCTATGCTCTGAGCACTACTGAAGCTTTCTTT
clone size: once; V gene: TRBV7-8; J gene: TRBJ2-5; D gene: -; CDR3 protein: CASRPSGGRTQYF; CDR3 DNA: TGTGCCAGCAGACCATCTGGGGGGAGGACCCAGTACTTC
clone size: -; V gene: TRBV28; J gene: TRBJ1-1; D gene: TRBD1; CDR3 protein: CASIPFSRGQGGEAFF; CDR3 DNA: TGTGCCAGCATCCCCTTCTCCCGGGGACAGGGAGGTGAAGCTTTCTTT
clone size: -; V gene: TRBV2; J gene: TRBJ2-3; D gene: TRBD1; CDR3 protein: CASSVGQGTYTQYF; CDR3 DNA: TGTGCCAGCAGTGTGGGACAGGGCACATATACGCAGTATTTT
clone size: -; V gene: TRBV7-9; J gene: TRBJ2-7; D gene: -; CDR3 protein: CARLGAPTYEQYF; CDR3 DNA: TGTGCCCGTCTGGGGGCCCCGACCTACGAGCAGTACTTC
clone size: -; V gene: TRBV19; J gene: TRBJ2-1; D gene: TRBD1; CDR3 protein: CASKGQAYNEQFF; CDR3 DNA: TGTGCCAGTAAGGGACAGGCATACAATGAGCAGTTCTTC
clone size: -; V gene: TRBV25-1; J gene: TRBJ1-2; D gene: -; CDR3 protein: CASSVGQYYGYTF; CDR3 DNA: TGTGCCAGCAGTGTAGGACAGTACTATGGCTACACCTTC
clone size: -; V gene: TRBV2; J gene: TRBJ2-3; D gene: TRBD2; CDR3 protein: CASRRGLEAGTDTQYF; CDR3 DNA: TGTGCCAGCAGGCGGGGACTAGAGGCGGGCACAGATACGCAGTATTTT
clone size: -; V gene: TRBV7-6; J gene: TRBJ2-7; D gene: TRBD1; CDR3 protein: CASSLGRQGAGEQYF; CDR3 DNA: TGTGCCAGCAGCTTAGGAAGACAGGGGGCTGGAGAGCAGTACTTC
clone size: -; V gene: TRBV6-2/TRBV6-3; J gene: TRBJ1-1; D gene: -; CDR3 protein: CASSREGYTEAFF; CDR3 DNA: TGTGCCAGCAGTAGAGAGGGATACACTGAAGCTTTCTTT
clone size: -; V gene: TRBV21-1; J gene: TRBJ2-2; D gene: -; CDR3 protein: CASSSRQPGELFF; CDR3 DNA: TGTGCCAGCAGCTCCCGACAACCCGGGGAGCTGTTTTTT